The present entry profiles one T cell receptor (beta chain) with its context. Being one base from a much bigger clone, this may be a read error. This sample is drawn from a study of T-cell reconstitution after alpha-beta-depleted transplantation in children. Unique molecular identifiers were used in preparing the TCRbeta library. TCRdb fed the PCR reads into MiXCR, producing one record per CDR3 protein. Of about 640,000 distinct CDR3 sequences listed, over 15% are singletons. CDR1 ENHRY and CDR2 SYGVKD come from the germline V gene. The CDR3 has 13 residues. V was shortened by 4 bases and J by 3 bases, with 10 bases between the two germline ends.

The chain is built from TRBV10-3 and TRBJ2-7, with D perhaps assigned TRBD1 or TRBD2 (5 bases each). The TCR originated in a human donor who donated a stem cell graft to a child with acute myeloid leukemia. The sample in question was PBMCs from the stem cell graft donor, obtained from the stem cell graft. CDR3 nucleotide sequence: TGTGCCATCAGTGCGGGACGGGGCTACGAGCAGTACTTC. It encodes CAISAGRGYEQYF.